What follows are 18 T cell receptor beta chains derived from one specimen sequenced in a study of T cells in Graves' hyperthyroidism and ophthalmopathy. Amplification targeted TCR beta CDR3 regions from RNA transcripts. Carried out on the TCR CDR3, a first-round RT-PCR used the HTBI primer set. TCRdb fed the multiplex PCR reads into MiXCR, producing one record per CDR3 protein. The table has 550,000 to 650,000 distinct CDR3 sequences, over 11% seen once. Sample: blood. Source of these receptors: a woman younger than 45 with Graves' hyperthyroidism that later progressed to Graves' ophthalmopathy.

This clonotype has only a few counts. The rearrangement joins TRBV20-1 to TRBJ2-3; 9 nucleotides agree with TRBD2. The CDR3 consists of 14 residues. Per germline, CDR1 DFQATT and CDR2 SNEGSKA (reference sequence). The V segment lost 6 bases and the J segment 5 bases; nucleotides outside the gene matches: 9. CDR3 in DNA: TGCAGTGCCAGAAGGCGGGAGGGCCAAGATACGCAGTATTTT. Translation: CSARRREGQDTQYF.

The table lists this clonotype with many counts. This chain links TRBV19 with TRBJ2-4; 12 bases are shared with TRBD2. There are 17 residues in the CDR3. The germline V gene has CDR1 LNHDA and CDR2 SQIVND (reference sequence). V was pared by 2 bases and J by 0 bases, with 2 bases of the junction left unmatched. The CDR3 nucleotides are TGTGCCAGTAGTATACCGGGACTAGCGGGAGCCAAAAACATTCAGTACTTC. It yields the protein CASSIPGLAGAKNIQYF.

In its sample, this clonotype was seen many times. The chain recombines TRBV10-3 with TRBJ1-4, with D maybe TRBD1 (5 bases). Trimming took off 3 bases at V and 5 bases at J, with 10 bases between the two ends. CDR3 length: 14 residues. CDR1 is ENHRY and CDR2 is SYGVKD in the germline V gene. This CDR3 is CAISDPGGNEKLFF. The DNA for the CDR3 is TGTGCCATCAGTGACCCCGGGGGGAATGAAAAACTGTTTTTT.

This chain uses TRBV3-1 with TRBJ2-2, with a weak D call TRBD1 (6 bases). Germline V gene lookup returns CDR1 LGHDT and CDR2 YNNKEL (reference sequence). The CDR3 length is 15 residues. The V end was cut by 1 base, the J end by 4 bases, with 10 bases between. This CDR3 is CASSQGTASTGELFF. CDR3 sequence (DNA): TGTGCCAGCAGCCAAGGGACAGCATCCACCGGGGAGCTGTTTTTT.

This clonotype was observed many times. The chain uses TRBV6-5 and TRBJ1-1; no clear D. Germline CDR1 is MNHEY and CDR2 is SVGAGI. V was cut by 7 bases and J by 3 bases, with 15 bases left in between. The CDR3 spans 14 residues. The CDR3 reads CASTREVWDTEAFF. CDR3 nucleotide sequence: TGTGCCAGCACTCGCGAGGTGTGGGACACTGAAGCTTTCTTT.

A remark on this clonotype: This may stem from a read error, because a much larger clone lies one nucleotide away. The chain uses TRBV9 and TRBJ1-5; maybe TRBD1 (5 bases). Germline V CDR1 and CDR2: SGDLS, YYNGEE. CDR3 size: 14 residues. V lost 0 bases and J 13 bases, leaving 17 bases between the germline ends. The CDR3 region is CASSVEWGPDTQHF. CDR3 sequence (DNA): TGTGCCAGCAGCGTAGAATGGGGCCCAGATACGCAGCATTTT.

The chain is built from TRBV14 and TRBJ1-6, with no clear D. V lost 0 bases to trimming and J lost 13 bases, with 13 bases between them. The CDR3 runs 14 residues. Germline V CDR1 and CDR2: SGHDN, FVKESK. In DNA form, the CDR3 reads TGTGCCAGCAGCCAAGAAGAAATCGGAAGTCCCCTCCACTTT. Its protein product is CASSQEEIGSPLHF.

This clonotype was found many times. The chain combines TRBV19 with TRBJ1-5; D is unclear. Trimming took 2 bases from V and 0 from J, leaving 11 bases between them. The length of the CDR3 is 16 residues. Germline V gene data show CDR1 as LNHDA and CDR2 as SQIVND (reference sequence). In nucleotides, the CDR3 is TGTGCCAGTAGTATATGGGTCCCGTATAGCAATCAGCCCCAGCATTTT. Translating gives CASSIWVPYSNQPQHF. Combining the CDR3 with reference TRBV19 and TRBJ1-5 gives the whole variable domain DGGITQSPKYLFRKEGQNVTLSCEQNLNHDAMYWYRQDPGQGLRLIYYSQIVNDFQKGDIAEGYSVSREKKESFPLTVTSAQKNPTAFYLCASSIWVPYSNQPQHFGDGTRLSIL.

The rearrangement uses TRBV5-6 and TRBJ2-1; perhaps TRBD2 as D (5 bases). Per germline, CDR1 SGHDT and CDR2 YYEEEE. This CDR3 region has 15 residues. The ends were cut back, 7 bases at V and 0 bases at J, with 14 bases in the middle. CDR3 residues: CASAVAPSSYNEQFF. CDR3 in DNA: TGTGCCAGCGCAGTAGCGCCCAGCTCCTACAATGAGCAGTTCTTC.

This clonotype has ten or more counts. The rearrangement joins TRBV2 to TRBJ2-7; either TRBD1 or TRBD2 may fit D (7 bases each). The CDR3 sequence is 16 residues long. Germline assignment: CDR1 SNHLY and CDR2 FYNNEI. The ends were cut back, 6 bases at V and 1 base at J, with 19 bases in the middle. The CDR3 DNA reads as TGTGCCAGCAGGGGGGAGGGACAGAAGGTTTCCTACGAGCAGTACTTC. Translated, it gives CASRGEGQKVSYEQYF.

As to this clonotype: Being one base from a much bigger clone, this may be a read error. The conserved final phenylalanine or tryptophan is absent from the CDR3, which likely points to a read error. The rearrangement uses TRBV29-1 and TRBJ2-4; TRBD1 agrees at 7 bases. The CDR3 is 18 residues long. Germline V CDR1 and CDR2: SQVTM, ANQGSEA. Losses at the gene ends were 2 bases for V and 0 bases for J; bases not matched to a gene: 13. CDR3 protein: CSVETGAGYTLAKNIQYL. As DNA, the CDR3 is TGCAGCGTTGAAACAGGGGCTGGCTACACGCTAGCCAAAAACATTCAGTACCTC.

This clonotype occurred many times. The chain joins TRBV5-1 to TRBJ1-1; D remains unclear. The CDR3 spans 12 residues. The V gene lost 4 bases and the J gene lost 8 bases, with 12 bases spanning the gap. CDR1 SGHRS and CDR2 YFSETQ come from the germline V gene. The CDR3 region is CASSKDAFEAFF. CDR3 nucleotides: TGCGCCAGCAGCAAGGACGCCTTCGAAGCTTTCTTT. Filled out from reference TRBV5-1 and TRBJ1-1, the complete variable domain reads KAGVTQTPRYLIKTRGQQVTLSCSPISGHRSVSWYQQTPGQGLQFLFEYFSETQRNKGNFPGRFSGRQFSNSRSEMNVSTLELGDSALYLCASSKDAFEAFFGQGTRLTVV.

The sample holds many counts of this clonotype. This chain uses TRBV19 with TRBJ1-1; 7 bases line up with TRBD1. This CDR3 contains 14 residues. CDR1 and CDR2 (germline): LNHDA, SQIVND (reference sequence). Trimming at V came to 7 bases and at J to 0 bases, leaving 5 bases not matched to a gene. CDR3 sequence (DNA): TGTGCCAGTATGGGGACAGCACTGAACACTGAAGCTTTCTTT. Translation: CASMGTALNTEAFF.

The table lists this clonotype with many counts. The chain combines TRBV11-2 with TRBJ2-1, with 7 bases aligning to TRBD2. Per the germline V gene, CDR1 is SGHAT and CDR2 is FQNNGV. The CDR3 consists of 15 residues. The V segment lost 0 bases and the J segment 6 bases; nucleotides outside the gene matches: 5. CDR3 DNA: TGTGCCAGCAGCTTAGAGCCAACTAGCGCCAATGAGCAGTTCTTC. Encoded protein: CASSLEPTSANEQFF. Variable domain in full (rest from reference TRBV11-2 and TRBJ2-1): EAGVAQSPRYKIIEKRQSVAFWCNPISGHATLYWYQQILGQGPKLLIQFQNNGVVDDSQLPKDRFSAERLKGVDSTLKIQPAKLEDSAVYLCASSLEPTSANEQFFGPGTRLTVL.

V gene TRBV7-2 combines with J gene TRBJ2-1, with a weak D call TRBD2 (6 bases). Trimming removed 1 base from V and 8 bases from J, with 15 bases in between. This CDR3 comprises 15 residues. CDR1 SGHTA and CDR2 FQGNSA come from the germline V gene. CDR3 in amino acids: CASSLVTGARDEQFF. The CDR3 nucleotides are TGTGCCAGCAGCTTAGTTACGGGAGCACGGGATGAGCAGTTCTTC.

This clonotype was counted between two and nine times. The V call is TRBV10-1, the J call TRBJ2-2, with D possibly being TRBD1 (5 bases). V was cut by 4 bases and J by 4 bases, with 13 bases left in between. Germline V CDR1 and CDR2: WNHNN, SYGVQD (reference sequence). CDR3 length: 15 amino acids. CDR3 DNA: TGCGCCAGCAGTGGCCGAAGGGGTGGCACCGGGGAGCTGTTTTTT. It encodes CASSGRRGGTGELFF.

The V and J genes are TRBV28 and TRBJ2-7; 8 nucleotides align to TRBD1. This CDR3 is 16 amino acids long. Germline V gives CDR1 MDHEN, CDR2 SYDVKM. With 3 bases clipped from V and 5 bases from J, the junction kept 12 bases outside the gene matches. The CDR3 here is CASSFPGGVGFHEQYF. CDR3 nucleotides: TGTGCCAGCAGTTTCCCAGGGGGCGTGGGTTTCCACGAGCAGTACTTC.

The rearrangement links TRBV24-1 to TRBJ2-1; the D gene could be TRBD1 or TRBD2 (5 bases each). CDR3 size: 14 residues. Germline CDR1 reads KGHDR; CDR2 reads SFDVKD. The V end was cut by 9 bases, the J end by 9 bases, with 20 bases between. The CDR3 spells CATQGPNPRGEQFF. As DNA, the CDR3 is TGTGCCACCCAGGGACCGAATCCCCGCGGTGAGCAGTTCTTC.